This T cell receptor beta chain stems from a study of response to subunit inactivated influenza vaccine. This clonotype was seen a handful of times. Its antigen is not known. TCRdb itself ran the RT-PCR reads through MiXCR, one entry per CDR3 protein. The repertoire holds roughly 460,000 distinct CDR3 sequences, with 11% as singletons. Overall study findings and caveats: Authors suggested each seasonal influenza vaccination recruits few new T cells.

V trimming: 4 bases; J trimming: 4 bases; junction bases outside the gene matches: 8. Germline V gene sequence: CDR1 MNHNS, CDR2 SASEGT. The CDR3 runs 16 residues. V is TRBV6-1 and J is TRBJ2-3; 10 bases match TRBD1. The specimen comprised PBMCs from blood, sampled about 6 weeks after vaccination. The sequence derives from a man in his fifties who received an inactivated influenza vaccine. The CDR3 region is CASSASGTGVADTQYF. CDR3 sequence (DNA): TGTGCCAGCAGTGCCTCCGGGACAGGGGTGGCAGATACGCAGTATTTT.